Listed here is a single TCR beta chain. Its antigen is not known. In the naive CD8 group, cells lacked CD45RO and were positively selected for CCR7, so terminally differentiated effector memory CD45RA+ cells were left out. The sample is drawn from a study of shared clonotypes between healthy human individuals. CDR1 and CDR2 (germline): MNHEY, SMNVEV (reference sequence). CDR3 length: 14 residues. Losses at the gene ends were 7 bases for V and 0 bases for J; bases not matched to a gene: 5. Study-level results: Non-shared clonotypes displayed generation probabilities falling below those of clonotypes present in all four donors.

Measured with immunoSEQ multiplex PCR; TCRdb has only the in-frame clones, and not every one. The sample records 1.5 million to 2.5 million clones, about 95% being singletons. The specimen was naive CD8+ T cells sorted from blood. This chain connects TRBV27 to TRBJ1-1, with 7 nucleotides matching TRBD1. This clonotype was obtained from a young man in good health. The CDR3 DNA sequence: TGTGCCAGCACCCTGACAGGGATGAACACTGAAGCTTTCTTT. Protein product: CASTLTGMNTEAFF.